This T cell receptor beta chain came from a study of monozygotic twins with inflammatory bowel disease. No sorting of T cells preceded isolation of total RNA from whole blood. About this clonotype: What it binds is unknown.

Study-wide points: Immunosuppressive treatments were not uniform, and this may have added variability to patient repertoires. For IBD, no single strong associated signal or clonotype was supported.

This CDR3 has 13 residues. Germline-derived CDR1 and CDR2 are SGHTA and FQGNSA. With the 5' RACE reads reprocessed, TCRdb shows one record per CDR3 protein and no DNA. The table lists 150,000 to 200,000 distinct CDR3 sequences. V usage is TRBV7-2 and J usage is TRBJ1-5. Sequenced material: blood. This TCR derives from a human donor with ulcerative colitis or Crohn's disease, or a healthy co-twin of an affected twin (not recorded which). CDR3 region: CASSPEGWQPQHF.